What follows are 18 T cell receptor beta chains derived from one specimen sequenced in a study of blood T cell repertoires in COVID-19. Clones were sequenced by immunoSEQ multiplex PCR, and TCRdb holds only the in-frame ones, with some missing. The data contain some 260,000 clones, approximately 90% of them singletons. Material for sequencing was peripheral blood. The origin of the receptors is a woman in her forties who had recovered from COVID-19.

The rearrangement joins TRBV19 to TRBJ1-5; a possible D gene is TRBD1 (6 bases). CDR1 and CDR2 (germline): LNHDA, SQIVND (reference sequence). The germline V and J ends were trimmed by 3 bases and 5 bases, with 17 bases remaining between them. This CDR3 region has 16 residues. CDR3: CASSISLGRGYQPQHF. CDR3 in DNA: TGTGCCAGTAGTATCTCTCTTGGCAGGGGTTATCAGCCCCAGCATTTT.

V usage is TRBV6-6 and J usage is TRBJ2-7; 8 nucleotides agree with TRBD1. This CDR3 spans 14 amino acids. The germline gives CDR1 MNHNY, CDR2 SVGAGI (reference sequence). Losses at the gene ends were 7 bases for V and 4 bases for J; bases not matched to a gene: 9. CDR3 sequence reads: CASTPGTGEYEQYF. As DNA, the CDR3 is TGTGCCAGCACCCCCGGGACAGGCGAGTACGAGCAGTACTTC.

This clone was found once. The chain is built from TRBV10-3 and TRBJ1-4; D not certain. The CDR3 runs to 16 residues. Germline V CDR1 and CDR2: ENHRY, SYGVKD. V was cut by 0 bases and J by 1 base, with 9 bases left in between. The CDR3 DNA reads TGTGCCATCAGTGAGTCCGGGGTGGGAACTAATGAAAAACTGTTTTTT. Amino acid sequence: CAISESGVGTNEKLFF.

This clone was observed a few times. The gene calls are TRBV29-1 and TRBJ2-2; D possibly corresponds to TRBD2 (7 bases). CDR3 length equals 15 residues. V was shortened by 6 bases and J by 2 bases, with 16 bases between the two germline ends. The germline gives CDR1 SQVTM, CDR2 ANQGSEA. In nucleotides, the CDR3 is TGCAGCGTCGTGGGGGGGGCGCTTAACACCGGGGAGCTGTTTTTT. It translates to CSVVGGALNTGELFF.

J is TRBJ2-2 and V is TRBV24-1, with D unresolved. Per germline, CDR1 KGHDR and CDR2 SFDVKD. The CDR3 consists of 12 residues. V lost 7 bases and J 5 bases, leaving 7 bases between the germline ends. The CDR3 DNA reads TGTGCCACCAGCCCCGGGACCGGGGAGCTGTTTTTT. Translation gives CATSPGTGELFF.

CDR3 protein: CASSLHRGISNQPQHF. The CDR3 bases are TGTGCCAGCAGCTTGCACAGGGGCATTAGCAATCAGCCCCAGCATTTT. J is TRBJ1-5 and V is TRBV5-6, with TRBD1 matching 7 bases. Trimming at V came to 1 base and at J to 0 bases, leaving 4 bases not matched to a gene. The CDR3 extends over 16 amino acids. Germline V CDR1 and CDR2: SGHDT, YYEEEE.

The V call is TRBV7-3, the J call TRBJ2-1, with a tentative D call TRBD2 (5 bases). This CDR3 is built from 13 residues. The V gene's germline CDR1 is SGHTA and CDR2 FQGTGA. Trimming took 2 bases from V and 12 from J, leaving 14 bases between them. In nucleotides, the CDR3 is TGTGCCAGCAGCTTAGGCCCGGTTGAGGGGCAGTTCTTC. It encodes CASSLGPVEGQFF.

V usage is TRBV14 and J usage is TRBJ1-2; possible D gene TRBD1, 5 bases. This CDR3 comprises 16 residues. From germline, CDR1 is SGHDN and CDR2 FVKESK. V dropped 2 bases and J dropped 3 bases, with 16 bases sitting between them. This CDR3 reads CASSQKGRFVHYGYTF. The CDR3 DNA reads TGTGCCAGCAGCCAAAAGGGGCGATTCGTACACTATGGCTACACCTTC.

V and J are TRBV21-1 and TRBJ2-7; TRBD1 reflects the table's D call only, with no check against the DNA. TRBV21-1 is given as a pseudogene. The CDR3 contains 18 residues. CDR3 bases: TGTGCCAGCACCGGACAGGGGGCGCCTGGGGCTATGTGGGACGAGCAGTACGTC. Protein: CASTGQGAPGAMWDEQYV.

The sample holds one count of this clone. The V call is TRBV18, the J call TRBJ1-2; tentatively, D is TRBD1 (6 bases). This CDR3 has 16 amino acids. CDR1 is KGHSH and CDR2 is LQKENI in the germline V gene. The ends were cut back, 2 bases at V and 8 bases at J, with 21 bases in the middle. CDR3 sequence (DNA): TGTGCCAGCTCACCAAATAGGAGAGGGGGTAAAAGCGGCTACACCTTC. Its translation: CASSPNRRGGKSGYTF.

The chain carries TRBV3-1 (or the pseudogene TRBV3-2) and TRBJ1-2, with D hard to call. There are 14 residues in the CDR3. CDR1 and CDR2 from the germline V gene are LGHDT and YNNKEL (reference sequence). V shed 3 bases and J shed 3 bases, with 11 bases lying between them. DNA for the CDR3: TGTGCCAGCAGCCAGGGAGACGCATACTATGGCTACACCTTC. Its protein product is CASSQGDAYYGYTF.

This chain uses TRBV7-2 with TRBJ1-3; 10 bases fit TRBD1. The V and J ends lost 8 bases and 3 bases, in that order; junction bases with no gene match: 10. The CDR3 totals 16 residues. Germline-derived CDR1 and CDR2 are SGHTA and FQGNSA. The CDR3 region has the DNA TGTGCCAGCGGCCCCCGACAGGGGGCCGGTGGAAACACCATATATTTT. This sequence encodes CASGPRQGAGGNTIYF.

The CDR3 region is CASSPTGGRNSPLHF. CDR3 nucleotide sequence: TGTGCCAGCAGCCCGACAGGGGGCCGGAATTCACCCCTCCACTTT. This chain connects TRBV3-1 (or the pseudogene TRBV3-2) to TRBJ1-6; 10 nucleotides match TRBD1. Trimming took 4 bases from V and 7 from J; bases not matched to a gene: 4. There are 15 residues in the CDR3. CDR1 and CDR2 (germline): LGHDT, YNNKEL (reference sequence).

This rearrangement joins TRBV7-2 to TRBJ2-5, with 8 bases that match TRBD1. With V trimmed by 5 bases and J by 1 base, 9 bases remained unmatched. The CDR3 loop spans 16 amino acids. CDR1 is SGHTA, CDR2 FQGNSA, per germline. The CDR3 DNA reads as TGTGCCAGCAGCCCAGGGGGCCACCCGGCCCAAGAGACCCAGTACTTC. Protein: CASSPGGHPAQETQYF.

V is TRBV7-2 and J is TRBJ2-7; 12 nucleotides align to TRBD2. The CDR3 has 17 residues. J gave up 2 bases and V 0 bases, and 5 bases lay outside the gene matches. Per the germline V gene, CDR1 is SGHTA and CDR2 is FQGNSA. The CDR3 nucleotides read TGTGCCAGCAGCTTAGCGGGACTAGCGGGCCTCCCCTACGAGCAGTACTTC. Its protein is CASSLAGLAGLPYEQYF.

The rearrangement joins TRBV2 to TRBJ2-1; maybe TRBD1 (5 bases). The CDR3 length is 13 residues. Germline V gene data show CDR1 as SNHLY and CDR2 as FYNNEI. Between the trimmed V and J ends, which lost 1 base and 5 bases, there was a span of 6 bases. This chain's CDR3 is CASSEGGNNEQFF. DNA of the CDR3: TGTGCCAGCAGTGAAGGGGGCAACAATGAGCAGTTCTTC.

The chain couples TRBV9 to TRBJ2-2; maybe TRBD1 (5 bases). From germline, CDR1 is SGDLS and CDR2 YYNGEE. V was shortened by 4 bases and J by 1 base, with 8 bases between the two germline ends. This CDR3 region has 14 residues. CDR3 residues: CASSLDRNTGELFF. The DNA of the CDR3 is TGTGCCAGCAGCCTCGACAGGAACACCGGGGAGCTGTTTTTT.

The chain joins TRBV11-3 to TRBJ2-3; 7 positions agree with TRBD2. CDR1 and CDR2 (germline): SGHNT, YENEEA. Losses at the gene ends were 6 bases for V and 6 bases for J; bases not matched to a gene: 3. The CDR3 runs 12 residues. CDR3 in DNA: TGTGCCAGCAGTCCCGGGGGGGATACGCAGTATTTT. Translation: CASSPGGDTQYF.